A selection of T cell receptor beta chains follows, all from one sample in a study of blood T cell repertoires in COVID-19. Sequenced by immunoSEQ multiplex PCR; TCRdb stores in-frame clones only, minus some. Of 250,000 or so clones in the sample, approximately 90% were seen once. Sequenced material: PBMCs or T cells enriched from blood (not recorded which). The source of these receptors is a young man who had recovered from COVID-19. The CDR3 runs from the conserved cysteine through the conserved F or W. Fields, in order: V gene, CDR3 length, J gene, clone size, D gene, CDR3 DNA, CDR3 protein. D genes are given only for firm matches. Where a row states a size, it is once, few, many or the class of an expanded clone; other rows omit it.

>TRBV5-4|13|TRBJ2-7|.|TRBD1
TGTGCCAGCAGACCGACAGGGGAGTACGAGCAGTACTTC
CASRPTGEYEQYF
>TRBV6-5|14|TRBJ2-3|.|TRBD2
TGTGCCAGCAGTTACGGGAGGGGAGCAGATACGCAGTATTTT
CASSYGRGADTQYF
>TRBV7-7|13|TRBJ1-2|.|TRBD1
TGTGCTAGCAGCACCTCGACAGGGGATGGCTACACCTTC
CASSTSTGDGYTF
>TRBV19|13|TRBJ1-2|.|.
TGTGCCAGTAGTAGTGGCACTAACTATGGCTACACCTTC
CASSSGTNYGYTF
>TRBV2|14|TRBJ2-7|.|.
TGTGCCAGCAGTGAGGGCAGCTTTTCCTACGAGCAGTACTTC
CASSEGSFSYEQYF
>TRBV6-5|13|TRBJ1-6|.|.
TGTGCCGCGTCCCGTCCCACTACTTCACCCCTCCACTTT
CAASRPTTSPLHF
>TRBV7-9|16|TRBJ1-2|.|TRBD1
TGTGCCAGCAGCGCCGGGACAGGGGGCTTTAACTATGGCTACACCTTC
CASSAGTGGFNYGYTF
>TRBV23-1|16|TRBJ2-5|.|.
TGCGCCAGCAGTCTCCCGGCGGGCCGTCTCCAAGAGACCCAGTACTTC
CASSLPAGRLQETQYF
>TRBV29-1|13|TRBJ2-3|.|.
TGCAGCGTTGAGGCGGGATATGCAGATACGCAGTATTTT
CSVEAGYADTQYF
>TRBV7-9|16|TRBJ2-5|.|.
TGTGCCAGCAGCTTAGGTGATTTCGGCGCAGGAGAGACCCAGTACTTC
CASSLGDFGAGETQYF
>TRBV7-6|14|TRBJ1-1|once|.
TGTGCCACTAGTACAGGGTGGATGAACACTGAAGCTTTCTTT
CATSTGWMNTEAFF
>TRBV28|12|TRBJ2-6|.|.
TGTGCCACCGTCTCTGGGGCCAACGTCCTGACTTTC
CATVSGANVLTF
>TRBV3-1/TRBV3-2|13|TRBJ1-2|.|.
TGTGCCAGCAGCCAATCTCAGATTTATGGCTACACCTTC
CASSQSQIYGYTF
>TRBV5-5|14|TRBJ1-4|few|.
TGTGCCAGCAGCTTCACAAAAGCTAATGAAAAACTGTTTTTT
CASSFTKANEKLFF
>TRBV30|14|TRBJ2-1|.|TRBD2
TGTGCCTGGAGTGTTGCTAGCGGAGACAATGAGCAGTTCTTC
CAWSVASGDNEQFF
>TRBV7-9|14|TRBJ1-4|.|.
TGTGCCAGCAGCCGGAGCGGGGTTAATGAAAAACTGTTTTTT
CASSRSGVNEKLFF
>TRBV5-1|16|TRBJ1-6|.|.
TGCGCCAGCAGCTTGGTGGGCTCCCTAGGGGGTTCACCCCTCCACTTT
CASSLVGSLGGSPLHF
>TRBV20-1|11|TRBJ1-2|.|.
TGCAGTGCTACGGTTAACTATGGCTACACCTTC
CSATVNYGYTF
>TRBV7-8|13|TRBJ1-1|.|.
TGTGCCAGCAGCTTAGGGGGAGTCACTGAAGCTTTCTTT
CASSLGGVTEAFF
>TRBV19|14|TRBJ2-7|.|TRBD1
TGTGCCAGTAGTAAATCGACAGGGTCCCACGAGCAGTACTTC
CASSKSTGSHEQYF
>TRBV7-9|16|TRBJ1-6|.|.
TGTGCCAGCAGCTTAGTACTGAGCTCCTATAATTCACCCCTCCACTTT
CASSLVLSSYNSPLHF
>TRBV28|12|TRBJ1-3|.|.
TGTGCCAGCAGGGCTTCTGGAAACACCATATATTTT
CASRASGNTIYF
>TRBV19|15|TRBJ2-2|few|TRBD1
TGTGCCAGTAGTAAGGGGACAGGTAGAGTTGGGGAGCTGTTTTTT
CASSKGTGRVGELFF
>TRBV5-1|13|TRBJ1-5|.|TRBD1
TGCGCCAGCAGCCGACAGGGTTCCGAGCCCCAGCATTTT
CASSRQGSEPQHF
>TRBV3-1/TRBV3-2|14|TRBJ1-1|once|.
TGTGCCAGCAGCCTTCGTAGCAGGGTAACTGAAGCTTTCTTT
CASSLRSRVTEAFF
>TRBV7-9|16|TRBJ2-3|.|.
TGTGCCAGCAGCTTAGTGGTCCTATCTAGCACAGATACGCAGTATTTT
CASSLVVLSSTDTQYF
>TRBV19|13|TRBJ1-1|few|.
TGTGCCAGTAGTGAGATCAGGGGCACTGAAGCTTTCTTT
CASSEIRGTEAFF
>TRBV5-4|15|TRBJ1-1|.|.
TGTGCCAGCAGCGCGCACAGGGCACTAGGCACTGAAGCTTTCTTT
CASSAHRALGTEAFF
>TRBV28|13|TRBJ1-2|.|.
TGTGCCAGCAGTTTATCGGGGTCCTATGGCTACACCTTC
CASSLSGSYGYTF
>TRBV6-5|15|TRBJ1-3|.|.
TGTGCCAGCACCCCTTTCCGGGGAACTGGAAACACCATATATTTT
CASTPFRGTGNTIYF
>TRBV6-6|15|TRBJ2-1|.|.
TGTGCCAGCAGTTACTCGAGGGGACAATACAATGAGCAGTTCTTC
CASSYSRGQYNEQFF
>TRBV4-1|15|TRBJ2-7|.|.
TGCGCCAGCAGCCACATATTCAGGGATGCAGACGAGCAGTACTTC
CASSHIFRDADEQYF
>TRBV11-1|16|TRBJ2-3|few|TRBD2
TGTGCCAGCAGCCTAGGGACTAGCGGGGTAACAGATACGCAGTATTTT
CASSLGTSGVTDTQYF
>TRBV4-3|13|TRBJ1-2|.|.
TGCGCCAGCAGCCAAGACGTTAACTATGGCTACACCTTC
CASSQDVNYGYTF
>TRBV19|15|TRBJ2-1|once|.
TGTGCCAGTAGGCAACCCGGGATCCTCTACAATGAGCAGTTCTTC
CASRQPGILYNEQFF
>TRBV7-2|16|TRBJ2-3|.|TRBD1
TGTGCCAGCAGCTTACGGAGACAGGGGGGTCCAGATACGCAGTATTTT
CASSLRRQGGPDTQYF
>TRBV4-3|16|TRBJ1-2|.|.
TGCGCCAGCAGCCGAGAACTGACACCCGCTAACTATGGCTACACCTTC
CASSRELTPANYGYTF
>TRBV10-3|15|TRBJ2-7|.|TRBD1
TGTGCCACCCAATTAGGGGGACAGAACTCCTACGAGCAGTACTTC
CATQLGGQNSYEQYF
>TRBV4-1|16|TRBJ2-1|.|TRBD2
TGCGCCAGCAGCCATCCCAGCGGGAAAATCTACAATGAGCAGTTCTTC
CASSHPSGKIYNEQFF
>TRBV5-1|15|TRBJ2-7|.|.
TGCGCCAGCAGCTTGGGGCAGGGGTCGAAATACGAGCAGTACTTC
CASSLGQGSKYEQYF
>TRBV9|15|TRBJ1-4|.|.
TGTGCCAGCAGCGTCCAGGCGACAACTAATGAAAAACTGTTTTTT
CASSVQATTNEKLFF
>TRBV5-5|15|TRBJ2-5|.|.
TGTGCCAGCAGCTTGGAGTCAGGGCTGAGGGAGACCCAGTACTTC
CASSLESGLRETQYF
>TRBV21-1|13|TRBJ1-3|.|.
TGTGCCAGCAACTTCTCCTCTGGAAACACCATATATTTT
CASNFSSGNTIYF
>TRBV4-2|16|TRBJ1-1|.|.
TGTGCCAGCAGCCAAGAATCCCGACAGACGAACACTGAAGCTTTCTTT
CASSQESRQTNTEAFF
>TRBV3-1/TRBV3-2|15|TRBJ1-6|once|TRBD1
TGTGCCAGCAGCCCCGGGACAGGGAGGATGTCACCCCTCCACTTT
CASSPGTGRMSPLHF
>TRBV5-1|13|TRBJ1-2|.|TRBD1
TGCGCCAGCAGCCCGGGACAGGTCTATGGCTACACCTTC
CASSPGQVYGYTF
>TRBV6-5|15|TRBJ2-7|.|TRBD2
TGTGCCAGCAGTTACTCGCTCAGCGGGGACTACGAGCAGTACTTC
CASSYSLSGDYEQYF
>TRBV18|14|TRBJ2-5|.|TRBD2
TGTGCCAGCTCACCATCGGGACTAACAGAGACCCAGTACTTC
CASSPSGLTETQYF
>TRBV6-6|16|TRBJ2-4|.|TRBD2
TGTGCCAGCAGCCCACGGGGGGGACTGGCCAAAAACATTCAGTACTTC
CASSPRGGLAKNIQYF
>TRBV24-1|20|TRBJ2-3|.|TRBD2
TGTGCCACCAGTGCCCTCTTCCAGGACTCTAGCGGGAGTTGGACAGATACGCAGTATTTT
CATSALFQDSSGSWTDTQYF
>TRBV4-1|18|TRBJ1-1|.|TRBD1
TGCGCCAGCAGCCGAATACCGGGACAGGGGACAATGAACACTGAAGCTTTCTTT
CASSRIPGQGTMNTEAFF
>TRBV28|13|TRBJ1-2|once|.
TGTGCCATGTCCGGAGGGGCAGTTCGCGGCTACACCTTC
CAMSGGAVRGYTF
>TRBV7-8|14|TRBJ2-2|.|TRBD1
TGTGCCAGCAGCTGGGACAGGGCGGCCGGGGAGCTGTTTTTT
CASSWDRAAGELFF
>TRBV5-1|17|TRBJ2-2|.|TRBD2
TGCGCCAGCAGCGCCGGTACTAGCGGGATATCGTCCGGGGAGCTGTTTTTT
CASSAGTSGISSGELFF
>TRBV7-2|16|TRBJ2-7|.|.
TGTGCCAGCAGCTTAGTGGGGGGCAGGGAGGGCTACGAGCAGTACTTC
CASSLVGGREGYEQYF
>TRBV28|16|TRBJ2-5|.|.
TGTGCCAGCAGTTTATTAGAGTCAGGCGCCCAAGAGACCCAGTACTTC
CASSLLESGAQETQYF
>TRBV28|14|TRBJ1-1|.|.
TGTGCCAGCAGTACACTAGACAAGAACACTGAAGCTTTCTTT
CASSTLDKNTEAFF
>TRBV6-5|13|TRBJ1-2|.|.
TGTGCCAGCAGTTACACAGGACAGTATGGCTACACCTTC
CASSYTGQYGYTF
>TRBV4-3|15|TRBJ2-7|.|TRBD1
TGCGCCAGCAGCCAAGAGGAGACAGGGCTCGTAGAGCAGTACTTC
CASSQEETGLVEQYF